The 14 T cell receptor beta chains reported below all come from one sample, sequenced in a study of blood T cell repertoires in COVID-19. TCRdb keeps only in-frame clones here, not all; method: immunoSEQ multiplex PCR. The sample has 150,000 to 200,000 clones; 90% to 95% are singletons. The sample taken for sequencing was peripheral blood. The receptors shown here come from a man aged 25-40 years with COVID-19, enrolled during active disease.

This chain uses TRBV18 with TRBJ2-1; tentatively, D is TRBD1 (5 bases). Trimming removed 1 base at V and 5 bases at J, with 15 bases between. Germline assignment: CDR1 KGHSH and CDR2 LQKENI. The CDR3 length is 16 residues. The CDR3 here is CASSPLPGQGNNEQFF. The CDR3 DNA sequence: TGTGCCAGCTCACCACTCCCCGGGCAGGGAAACAATGAGCAGTTCTTC.

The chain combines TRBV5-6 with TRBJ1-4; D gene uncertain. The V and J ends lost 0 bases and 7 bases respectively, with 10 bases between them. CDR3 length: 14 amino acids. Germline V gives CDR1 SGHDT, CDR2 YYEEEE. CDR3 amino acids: CASSLVGFGEKLFF. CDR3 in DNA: TGTGCCAGCAGCTTGGTGGGCTTTGGTGAAAAACTGTTTTTT.

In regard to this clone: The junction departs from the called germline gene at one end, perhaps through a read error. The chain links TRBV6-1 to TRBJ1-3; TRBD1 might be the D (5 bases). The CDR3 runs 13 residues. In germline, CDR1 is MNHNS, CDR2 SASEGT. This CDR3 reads CASREDSGNTIYF. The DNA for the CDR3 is TGTGCCAGCAGGGAAGACAGCGGAAACACCATATATTTT.

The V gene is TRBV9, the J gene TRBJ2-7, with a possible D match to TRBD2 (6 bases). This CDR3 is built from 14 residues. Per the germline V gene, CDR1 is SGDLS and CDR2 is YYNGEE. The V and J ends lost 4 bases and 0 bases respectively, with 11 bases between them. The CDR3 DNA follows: TGTGCCAGCAGCCCCGGAGGGAGCTCCTACGAGCAGTACTTC. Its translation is CASSPGGSSYEQYF.

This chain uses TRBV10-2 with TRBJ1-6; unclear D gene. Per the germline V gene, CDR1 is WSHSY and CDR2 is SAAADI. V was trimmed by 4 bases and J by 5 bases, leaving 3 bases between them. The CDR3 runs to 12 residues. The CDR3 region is CASSGDNSPLHF. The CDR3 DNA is TGCGCCAGCAGTGGAGATAATTCACCCCTCCACTTT.

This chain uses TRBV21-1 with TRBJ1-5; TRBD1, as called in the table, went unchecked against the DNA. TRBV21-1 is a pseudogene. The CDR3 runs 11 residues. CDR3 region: CASSHNQPQHF. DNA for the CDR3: TGTGCCAGCAGCCACAATCAGCCCCAGCATTTT.

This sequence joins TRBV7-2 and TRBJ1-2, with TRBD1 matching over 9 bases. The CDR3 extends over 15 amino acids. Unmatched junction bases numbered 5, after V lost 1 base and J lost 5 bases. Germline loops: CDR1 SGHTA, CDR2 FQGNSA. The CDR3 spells CASSLGIGTGYGYTF. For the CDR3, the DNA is TGTGCCAGCAGCTTAGGAATCGGGACAGGGTATGGCTACACCTTC.

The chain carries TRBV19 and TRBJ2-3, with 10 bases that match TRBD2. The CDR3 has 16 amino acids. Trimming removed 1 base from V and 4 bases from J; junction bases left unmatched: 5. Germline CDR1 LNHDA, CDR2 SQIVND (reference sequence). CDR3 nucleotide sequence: TGTGCCAGTAGTATAGGAGCGGGGGGGAGCGCAGATACGCAGTATTTT. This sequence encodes CASSIGAGGSADTQYF. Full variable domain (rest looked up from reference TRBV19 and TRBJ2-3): DGGITQSPKYLFRKEGQNVTLSCEQNLNHDAMYWYRQDPGQGLRLIYYSQIVNDFQKGDIAEGYSVSREKKESFPLTVTSAQKNPTAFYLCASSIGAGGSADTQYFGPGTRLTVL.

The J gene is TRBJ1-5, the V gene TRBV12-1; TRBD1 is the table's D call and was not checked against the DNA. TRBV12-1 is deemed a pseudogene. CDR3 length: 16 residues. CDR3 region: CASSFVDTSTNQPQHF. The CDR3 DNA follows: TGTGCCAGCAGCTTTGTGGACACCAGTACCAATCAGCCCCAGCATTTT.

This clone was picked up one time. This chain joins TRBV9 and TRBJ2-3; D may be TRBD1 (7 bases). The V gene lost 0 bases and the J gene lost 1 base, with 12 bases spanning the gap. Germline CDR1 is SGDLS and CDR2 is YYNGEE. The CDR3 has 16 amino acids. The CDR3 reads CASSVGGGGGTDTQYF. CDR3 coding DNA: TGTGCCAGCAGCGTAGGAGGGGGCGGGGGCACAGATACGCAGTATTTT. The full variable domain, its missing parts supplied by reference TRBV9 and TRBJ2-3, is DSGVTQTPKHLITATGQRVTLRCSPRSGDLSVYWYQQSLDQGLQFLIQYYNGEERAKGNILERFSAQQFPDLHSELNLSSLELGDSALYFCASSVGGGGGTDTQYFGPGTRLTVL.

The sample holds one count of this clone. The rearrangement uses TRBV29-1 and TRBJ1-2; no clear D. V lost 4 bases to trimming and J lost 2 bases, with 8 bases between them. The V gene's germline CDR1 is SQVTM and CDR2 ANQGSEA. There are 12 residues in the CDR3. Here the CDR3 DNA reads TGCAGCGTTGTTGGAGAAAACTATGGCTACACCTTC. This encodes CSVVGENYGYTF.

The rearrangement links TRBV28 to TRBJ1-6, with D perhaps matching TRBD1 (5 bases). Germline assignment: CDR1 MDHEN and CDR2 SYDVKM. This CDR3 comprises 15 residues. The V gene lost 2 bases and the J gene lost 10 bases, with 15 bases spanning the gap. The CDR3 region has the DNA TGTGCCAGCAGTTTACAGGGTGCCGGGGGATCACCCCTCCACTTT. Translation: CASSLQGAGGSPLHF.

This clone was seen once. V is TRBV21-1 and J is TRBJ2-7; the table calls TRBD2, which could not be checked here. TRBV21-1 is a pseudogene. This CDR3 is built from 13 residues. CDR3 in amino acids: CASSKGLDSEQYF. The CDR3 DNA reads TGTGCCAGCAGCAAAGGTTTAGACTCGGAGCAGTACTTC.

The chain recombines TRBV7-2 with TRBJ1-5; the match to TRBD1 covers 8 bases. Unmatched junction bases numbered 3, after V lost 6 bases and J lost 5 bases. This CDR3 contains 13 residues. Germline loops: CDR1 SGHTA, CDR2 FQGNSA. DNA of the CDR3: TGTGCCAGCAGAGGGACAGGCCATCAGCCCCAGCATTTT. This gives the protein CASRGTGHQPQHF.